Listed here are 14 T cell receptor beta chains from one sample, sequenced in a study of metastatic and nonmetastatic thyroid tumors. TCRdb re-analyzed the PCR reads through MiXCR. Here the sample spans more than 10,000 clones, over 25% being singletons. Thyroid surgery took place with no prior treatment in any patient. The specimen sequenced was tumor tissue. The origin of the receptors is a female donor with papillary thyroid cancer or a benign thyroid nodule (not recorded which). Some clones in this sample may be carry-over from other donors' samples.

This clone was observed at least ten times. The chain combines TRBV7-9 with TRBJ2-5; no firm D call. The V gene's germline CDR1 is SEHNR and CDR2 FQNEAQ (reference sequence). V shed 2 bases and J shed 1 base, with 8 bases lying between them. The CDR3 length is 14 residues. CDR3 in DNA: TGTGCCAGCAGCTTATTTGACCCCCAAGAGACCCAGTACTTC. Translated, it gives CASSLFDPQETQYF.

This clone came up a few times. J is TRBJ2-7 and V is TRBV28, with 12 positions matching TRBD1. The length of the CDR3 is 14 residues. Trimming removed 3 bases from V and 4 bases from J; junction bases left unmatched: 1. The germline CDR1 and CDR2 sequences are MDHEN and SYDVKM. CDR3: CASSLGQGAYEQYF. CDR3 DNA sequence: TGTGCCAGCAGTTTGGGACAGGGGGCATACGAGCAGTACTTC. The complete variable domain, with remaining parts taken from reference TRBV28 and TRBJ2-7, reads DVKVTQSSRYLVKRTGEKVFLECVQDMDHENMFWYRQDPGLGLRLIYFSYDVKMKEKGDIPEGYSVSREKKERFSLILESASTNQTSMYLCASSLGQGAYEQYFGPGTRLTVT.

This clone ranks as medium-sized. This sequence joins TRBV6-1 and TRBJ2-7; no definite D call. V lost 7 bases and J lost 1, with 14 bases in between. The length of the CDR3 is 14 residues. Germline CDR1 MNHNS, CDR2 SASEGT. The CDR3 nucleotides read TGTGCCAGCAATTCCGTGGGCACGTCCTACGAGCAGTACTTC. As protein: CASNSVGTSYEQYF.

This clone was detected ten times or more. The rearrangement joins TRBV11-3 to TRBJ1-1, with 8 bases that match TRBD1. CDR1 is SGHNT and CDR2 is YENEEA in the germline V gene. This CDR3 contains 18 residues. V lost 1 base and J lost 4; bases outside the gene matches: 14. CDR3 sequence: CASSLGNRGTGFGTEAFF. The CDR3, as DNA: TGTGCCAGCAGCTTAGGAAACAGGGGGACGGGATTTGGCACTGAAGCTTTCTTT.

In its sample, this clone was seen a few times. The CDR3 sequence is CASFSGGGETQYF. Here the CDR3 DNA reads TGTGCCAGCTTCTCAGGGGGAGGGGAGACCCAGTACTTC. The rearrangement joins TRBV6-1 to TRBJ2-5, with D perhaps matching TRBD1 or TRBD2 (7 bases each). The CDR3 is 13 residues long. Looked up from germline, CDR1 is MNHNS and CDR2 is SASEGT. V was shortened by 8 bases and J by 5 bases, with 15 bases between the two germline ends.

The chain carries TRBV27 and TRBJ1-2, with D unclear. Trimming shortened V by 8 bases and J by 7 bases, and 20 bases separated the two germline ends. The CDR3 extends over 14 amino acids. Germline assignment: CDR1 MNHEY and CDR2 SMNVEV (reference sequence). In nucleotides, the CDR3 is TGTGCCAGCCGCCTGACGGCTACGGGGTTTGGCTACACCTTC. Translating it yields CASRLTATGFGYTF.

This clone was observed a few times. CDR3 sequence (DNA): TGTGCCAGCGGTATGGGCCAAGAGACCCAGTACTTC. It yields the protein CASGMGQETQYF. This chain joins TRBV28 and TRBJ2-5; no definite D call. Germline V gives CDR1 MDHEN, CDR2 SYDVKM. V gave up 8 bases and J gave up 1 base, with 8 bases separating them. This CDR3 region has 12 residues.

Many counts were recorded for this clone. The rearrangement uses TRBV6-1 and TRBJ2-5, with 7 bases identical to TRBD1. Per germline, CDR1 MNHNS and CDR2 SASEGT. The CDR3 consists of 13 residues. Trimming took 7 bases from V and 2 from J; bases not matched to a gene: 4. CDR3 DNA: TGTGCCAGCAATCGGGACAGTCAAGAGACCCAGTACTTC. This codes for CASNRDSQETQYF.

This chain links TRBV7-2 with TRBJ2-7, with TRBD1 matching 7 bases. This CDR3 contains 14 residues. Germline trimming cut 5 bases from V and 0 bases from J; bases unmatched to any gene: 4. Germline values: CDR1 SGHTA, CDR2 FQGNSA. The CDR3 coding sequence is TGTGCCAGCAGCGTCCGGGACAGCTCCTACGAGCAGTACTTC. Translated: CASSVRDSSYEQYF.

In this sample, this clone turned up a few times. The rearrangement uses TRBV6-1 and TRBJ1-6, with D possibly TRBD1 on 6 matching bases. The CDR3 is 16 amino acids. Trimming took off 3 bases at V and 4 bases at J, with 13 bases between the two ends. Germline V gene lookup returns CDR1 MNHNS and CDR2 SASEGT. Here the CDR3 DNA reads TGTGCCAGCAGTGAGGCGGACAGCAGATATAATTCACCCCTCCACTTT. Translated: CASSEADSRYNSPLHF.

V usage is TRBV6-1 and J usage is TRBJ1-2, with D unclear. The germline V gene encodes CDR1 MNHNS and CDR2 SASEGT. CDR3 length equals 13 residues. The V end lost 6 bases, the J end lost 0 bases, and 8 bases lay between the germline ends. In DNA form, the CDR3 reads TGTGCCAGCAGCCCCACAGCTAACTATGGCTACACCTTC. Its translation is CASSPTANYGYTF.

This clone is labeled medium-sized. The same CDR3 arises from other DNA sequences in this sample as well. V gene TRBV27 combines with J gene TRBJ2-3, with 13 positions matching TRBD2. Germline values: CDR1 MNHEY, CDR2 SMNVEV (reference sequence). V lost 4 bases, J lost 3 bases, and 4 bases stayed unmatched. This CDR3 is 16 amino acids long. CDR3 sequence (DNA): TGTGCCAGCAGTTCCAGACTAGCGGGAGGTACAGATACGCAGTATTTT. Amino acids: CASSSRLAGGTDTQYF.

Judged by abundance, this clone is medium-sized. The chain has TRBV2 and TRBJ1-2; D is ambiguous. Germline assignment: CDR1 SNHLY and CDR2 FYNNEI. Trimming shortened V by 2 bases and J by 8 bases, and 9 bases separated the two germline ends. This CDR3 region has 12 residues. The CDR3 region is CASSERGGGYTF. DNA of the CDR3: TGTGCCAGCAGTGAACGAGGTGGGGGCTACACCTTC.

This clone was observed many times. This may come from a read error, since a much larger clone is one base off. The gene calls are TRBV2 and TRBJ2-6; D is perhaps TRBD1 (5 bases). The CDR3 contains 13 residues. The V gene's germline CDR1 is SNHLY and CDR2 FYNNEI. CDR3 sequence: CASGLSGANVLAF. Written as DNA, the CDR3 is TGTGCCAGCGGTCTCTCTGGGGCCAACGTCCTGGCTTTC.